Listed here are 12 T cell receptor beta chains from one sample, sequenced in a study of tissue T cells after allogeneic stem cell transplantation. Sample time point: mouse harvest day 14 after allogeneic transplant. The graft held 10^6 splenic CD5+ T cells and 10^7 T-cell-depleted bone marrow cells. The table came from immunoSEQ multiplex PCR; TCRdb's copy has only in-frame clones and leaves some out. The sample gives around 6,100 clones, under 50% of which show up once; about an eighth is in the top ten. The sample was gut tissue. All receptors derive from a female BALB/c mouse given C57BL/6 T cells with graft-versus-host disease after an allogeneic hematopoietic cell transplant.

Of note for this clone: Mouse germline and gene names are used. The CDR3 extends 1 residue past the end of the read, so its final part is completed from the germline J gene. V gene TRBV13-3 combines with J gene TRBJ1-6; D gene ambiguous. TRBJ1-6 is identified as an open reading frame with a role that is uncertain. CDR1 is NNHDY, CDR2 SYVADS, per germline. Trimming shortened V by 5 bases and J by 6 bases, and 6 bases separated the two germline ends. There are 12 residues in the CDR3. The CDR3 loop is CASRDGNSPLYF. Partial CDR3 DNA: TGTGCCAGCAGGGACGGTAATTCGCCCCTCTAC.

Points on this clone: The germline and genes are mouse ones. The CDR3 extends 1 residue past the end of the read, so its final part is completed from the germline J gene. The chain has TRBV26 and TRBJ1-6; D may be TRBD1 (6 bases). TRBJ1-6 is placed among ORFs of uncertain function. Trimming cost V 4 bases and J 1 base, with 8 bases left between them. In germline, CDR1 is KGHPV, CDR2 FQNQEV (reference sequence). CDR3 length: 15 amino acids. The CDR3: CASSPTGSYNSPLYF. The DNA read from the CDR3 is TGTGCCAGCAGTCCCACAGGGTCCTATAATTCGCCCCTCTAC.

Only a few counts were recorded for this clone. Genes and germline come from the mouse. The CDR3 is cut off 1 residue early in the read; its end comes from the germline J gene. V usage is TRBV26 and J usage is TRBJ2-7; tentatively, D is TRBD1 (6 bases). From germline, CDR1 is KGHPV and CDR2 FQNQEV (reference sequence). CDR3 size: 14 residues. V was shortened by 7 bases and J by 0 bases, with 13 bases between the two germline ends. The DNA read from the CDR3 is TGTGCCAGCAAAATGGACAGTAGCTCCTATGAACAGTAC. This sequence encodes CASKMDSSSYEQY. The complete CDR3 sequence is CASKMDSSSYEQYF.

Within the sample, this clone is medium-sized. The genes and germline here are from mouse. The CDR3 end falls 1 residue outside the read, so it is completed with the germline J gene. The genes are TRBV26 and TRBJ2-7; TRBD2 matches at 14 bases. Germline lookup yields CDR1 KGHPV and CDR2 FQNQEV (reference sequence). Germline trimming cut 2 bases from V and 4 bases from J; bases unmatched to any gene: 1. This CDR3 has 15 amino acids. CDR3: CASSLGTGGAYEQYF. CDR3 bases read: TGTGCCAGCAGTCTGGGGACTGGGGGGGCTTATGAACAGTAC.

This clone was counted a single time. Mouse names are used for the genes. The read ends 1 residue early relative to the CDR3; the germline J gene fills the gap. V gene TRBV13-3 combines with J gene TRBJ1-2; no reliable D call. The V gene's germline CDR1 is NNHDY and CDR2 SYVADS. Trimming removed 3 bases at V and 2 bases at J, with 5 bases between. The CDR3 runs to 12 residues. The CDR3 region is CASSGSNSDYTF. The DNA read from the CDR3 is TGTGCCAGCAGTGGCAGTAACTCCGACTACACC.

This clone turned up a few times. The genes are named according to mouse. The CDR3 is cut off 1 residue early in the read; its end comes from the germline J gene. V is TRBV26 and J is TRBJ2-1; D remains unclear. Germline lookup yields CDR1 KGHPV and CDR2 FQNQEV (reference sequence). V was cut by 2 bases and J by 2 bases, with 7 bases left in between. The CDR3 spans 14 residues. The covered CDR3 bases are TGTGCCAGCAGTCTGGGGCCCTACTATGCTGAGCAGTTC. It encodes CASSLGPYYAEQF. The CDR3 as a whole reads CASSLGPYYAEQFF.

This clone has more than one count but fewer than ten. The genes and germline here are from mouse. The sequenced fragment ends 1 residue before the CDR3 boundary, so the rest is inferred from the germline J gene. Different DNA sequences within this sample yield the same CDR3. The J gene is TRBJ2-5, the V gene TRBV26, with 7 bases fitting TRBD1. The germline V gene encodes CDR1 KGHPV and CDR2 FQNQEV (reference sequence). Losses at the gene ends were 4 bases for V and 2 bases for J; bases not matched to a gene: 0. The CDR3 spans 13 residues. The part of the CDR3 DNA that was read is TGTGCCAGCAGTCGACAGGGCCAAGACACCCAGTAC. It yields the protein CASSRQGQDTQY. The CDR3 in full is CASSRQGQDTQYF.

Points on this clone: Germline and genes: mouse. The read halts 1 residue ahead of the CDR3 end, with the missing end drawn from the germline J gene. The chain combines TRBV16 with TRBJ1-4; no clear D. CDR3 length: 12 amino acids. Germline CDR1 is SGHSA and CDR2 is FRNQAP. V was cut by 0 bases and J by 8 bases, with 4 bases left in between. Incomplete CDR3 DNA: TGTGCAAGCAGCTTAGATGGGGAAAGATTATTT. This codes for CASSLDGERLF. The CDR3 in full is CASSLDGERLFF.

As regards this clone: The gene names here belong to mouse. The read ends 1 residue before the CDR3 terminus; that terminus is restored from the germline J gene. The chain combines TRBV26 with TRBJ2-4, with D tentatively TRBD1 (6 bases). V lost 4 bases and J lost 2, with 7 bases in between. CDR1 and CDR2 from the germline V gene are KGHPV and FQNQEV (reference sequence). This CDR3 is 13 amino acids long. The chain's CDR3 is CASSRDTQNTLYF. CDR3 bases read: TGTGCCAGCAGTCGGGACACTCAAAACACCTTGTAC.

Points on this clone: The gene symbols are mouse symbols. The read falls 1 residue short of the CDR3 end, and the missing part is taken from the germline J gene. The chain combines TRBV20 with TRBJ1-4; tentative D call: TRBD1 (5 bases). From germline, CDR1 is GFQATS and CDR2 STVNSAI. The CDR3 has 13 amino acids. V shed 4 bases and J shed 3 bases, with 9 bases lying between them. CDR3: CGAKGATNERLFF. CDR3 DNA, as far as it was read: TGTGGTGCTAAAGGGGCAACCAACGAAAGATTATTT.

Note on this clone: The genes are named according to mouse. The CDR3 end lies 1 residue beyond the end of the read and is filled in from the germline J gene. The chain recombines TRBV1 with TRBJ1-6, with unresolved D. TRBJ1-6 is designated an ORF whose function remains uncertain. V was trimmed by 1 base and J by 0 bases, leaving 4 bases between them. The germline V gene has CDR1 NSQYPW and CDR2 LRSPGD (reference sequence). This CDR3 is 15 amino acids long. CDR3 residues: CTCSAVHSYNSPLYF. Partial CDR3 DNA: TGCACCTGCAGTGCAGTCCATTCCTATAATTCGCCCCTCTAC.

On this clone: Germline and genes here are mouse. The read halts 1 residue ahead of the CDR3 end, with the missing end drawn from the germline J gene. The chain joins TRBV26 to TRBJ2-7; 8 bases line up with TRBD1. The CDR3 consists of 14 residues. Germline values: CDR1 KGHPV, CDR2 FQNQEV (reference sequence). V was clipped by 2 bases and J by 0 bases; unmatched bases: 0. CDR3 in amino acids: CASSLGQGSYEQYF. CDR3 DNA, as far as it was read: TGTGCCAGCAGTCTGGGACAGGGCTCCTATGAACAGTAC.